This T cell receptor beta chain was identified during a study of blood T cell repertoires in COVID-19. Study details: T cells, B-cell-depleted T cells, or PBMCs supplied cDNA or gDNA.

This CDR3 is built from 14 residues. CDR1 is GTSNPN and CDR2 is SVGIG in the germline V gene (reference sequence). V lost 0 bases, J lost 6 bases, and 6 bases stayed unmatched. The participants were between about 18 and 90 years old and came from roughly 25 US areas. Original methodology: From reference gene primer amplification, estimates of nucleated cell counts were derived. Some clones are missing from TCRdb's copy, which holds only in-frame ones; the method was immunoSEQ multiplex PCR. Clone size and the V and J calls come from that table; the DNA yielded D and trimming. Altogether 300,000 to 400,000 clones are present, roughly 90% being singletons, with the ten largest covering about 0.89%.

The clonotype was recovered from a woman in her twenties or thirties with acute COVID-19. Sequences were obtained from PBMCs or T cells enriched from blood (not recorded which). The V gene is TRBV30, the J gene TRBJ2-3; 7 bases line up with TRBD2. CDR3 nucleotide sequence: TGTGCCTGGAGTGTGGCGGGGGTCGGGGATACGCAGTATTTT. Protein sequence: CAWSVAGVGDTQYF.